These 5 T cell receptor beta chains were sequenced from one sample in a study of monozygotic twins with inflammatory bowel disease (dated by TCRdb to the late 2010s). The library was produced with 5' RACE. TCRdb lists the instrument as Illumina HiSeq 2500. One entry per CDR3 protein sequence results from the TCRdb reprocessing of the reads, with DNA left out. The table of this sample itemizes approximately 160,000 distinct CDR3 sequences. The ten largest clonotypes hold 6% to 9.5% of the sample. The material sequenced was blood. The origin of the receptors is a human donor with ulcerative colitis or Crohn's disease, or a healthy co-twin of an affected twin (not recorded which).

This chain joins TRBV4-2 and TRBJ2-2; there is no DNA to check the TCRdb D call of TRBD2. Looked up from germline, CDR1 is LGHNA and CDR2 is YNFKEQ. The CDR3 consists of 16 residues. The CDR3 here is CASSLRESLNTGELFF.

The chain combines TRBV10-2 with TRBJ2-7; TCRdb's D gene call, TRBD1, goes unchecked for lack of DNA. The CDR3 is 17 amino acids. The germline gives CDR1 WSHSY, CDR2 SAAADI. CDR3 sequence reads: CASRERPGSVFLLEQYF.

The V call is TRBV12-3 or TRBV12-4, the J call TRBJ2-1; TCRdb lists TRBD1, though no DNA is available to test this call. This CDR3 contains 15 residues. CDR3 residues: CASSRTSIRYNEQFF.

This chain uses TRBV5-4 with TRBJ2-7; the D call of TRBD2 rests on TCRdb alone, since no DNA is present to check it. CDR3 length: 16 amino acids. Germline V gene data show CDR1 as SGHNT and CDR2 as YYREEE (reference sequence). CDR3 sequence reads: CASSLEAGLAAYEQYF.

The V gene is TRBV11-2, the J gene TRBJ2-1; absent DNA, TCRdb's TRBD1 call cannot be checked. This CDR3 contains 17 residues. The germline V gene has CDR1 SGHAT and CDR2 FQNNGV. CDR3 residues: CASSPRAAGVLNNEQFF.